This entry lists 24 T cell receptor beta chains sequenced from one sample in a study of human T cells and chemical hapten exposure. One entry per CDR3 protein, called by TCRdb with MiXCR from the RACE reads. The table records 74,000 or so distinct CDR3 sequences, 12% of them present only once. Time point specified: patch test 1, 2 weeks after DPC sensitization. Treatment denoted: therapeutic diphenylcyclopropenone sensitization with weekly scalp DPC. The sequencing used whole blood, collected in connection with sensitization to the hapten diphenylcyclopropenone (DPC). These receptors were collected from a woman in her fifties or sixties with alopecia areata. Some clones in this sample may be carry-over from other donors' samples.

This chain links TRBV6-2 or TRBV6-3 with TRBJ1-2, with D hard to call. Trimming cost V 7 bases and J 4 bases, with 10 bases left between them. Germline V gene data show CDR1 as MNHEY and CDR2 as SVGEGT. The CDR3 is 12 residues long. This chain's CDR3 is CASTPGGYGYTF. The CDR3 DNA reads TGTGCCAGCACCCCGGGCGGCTATGGCTACACCTTC.

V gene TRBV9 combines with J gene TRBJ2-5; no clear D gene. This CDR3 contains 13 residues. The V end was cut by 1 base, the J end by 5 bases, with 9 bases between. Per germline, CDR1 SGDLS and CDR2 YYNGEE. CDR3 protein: CASSVRTPETQYF. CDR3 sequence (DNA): TGTGCCAGCAGCGTACGTACGCCGGAGACCCAGTACTTC.

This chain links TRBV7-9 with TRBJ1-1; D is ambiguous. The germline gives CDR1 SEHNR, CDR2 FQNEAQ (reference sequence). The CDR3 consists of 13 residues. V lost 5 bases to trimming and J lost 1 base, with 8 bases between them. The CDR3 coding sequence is TGTGCCAGCAGCCCCATGGGGAACACTGAAGCTTTCTTT. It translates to CASSPMGNTEAFF.

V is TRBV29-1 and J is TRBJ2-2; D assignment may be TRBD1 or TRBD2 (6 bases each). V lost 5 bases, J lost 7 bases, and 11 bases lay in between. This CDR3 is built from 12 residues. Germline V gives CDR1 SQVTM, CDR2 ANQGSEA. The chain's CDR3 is CSVSGGIGELFF. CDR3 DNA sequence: TGCAGCGTTTCCGGGGGCATCGGGGAGCTGTTTTTT.

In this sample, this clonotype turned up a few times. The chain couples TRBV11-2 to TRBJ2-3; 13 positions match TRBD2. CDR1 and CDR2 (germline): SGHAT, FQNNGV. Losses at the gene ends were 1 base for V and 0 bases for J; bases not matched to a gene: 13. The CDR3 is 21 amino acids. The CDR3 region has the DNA TGTGCCAGCAGCTTAGGAATCACGCGACTAGCGGGGGGCGCTAGCACAGATACGCAGTATTTT. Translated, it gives CASSLGITRLAGGASTDTQYF. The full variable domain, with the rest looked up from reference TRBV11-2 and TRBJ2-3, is EAGVAQSPRYKIIEKRQSVAFWCNPISGHATLYWYQQILGQGPKLLIQFQNNGVVDDSQLPKDRFSAERLKGVDSTLKIQPAKLEDSAVYLCASSLGITRLAGGASTDTQYFGPGTRLTVL.

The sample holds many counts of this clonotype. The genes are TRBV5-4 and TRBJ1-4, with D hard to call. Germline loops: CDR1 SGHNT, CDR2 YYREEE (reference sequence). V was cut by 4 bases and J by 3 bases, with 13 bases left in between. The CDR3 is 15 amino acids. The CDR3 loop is CASSKDGIANEKLFF. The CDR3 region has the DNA TGTGCCAGCAGCAAGGACGGGATAGCTAATGAAAAACTGTTTTTT.

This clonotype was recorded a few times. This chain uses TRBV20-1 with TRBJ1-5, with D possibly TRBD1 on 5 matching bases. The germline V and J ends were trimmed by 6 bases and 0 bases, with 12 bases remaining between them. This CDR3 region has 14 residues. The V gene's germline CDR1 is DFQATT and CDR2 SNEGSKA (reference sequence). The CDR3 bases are TGCAGTGCCACGACTAGGGGTAGCAATCAGCCCCAGCATTTT. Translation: CSATTRGSNQPQHF.

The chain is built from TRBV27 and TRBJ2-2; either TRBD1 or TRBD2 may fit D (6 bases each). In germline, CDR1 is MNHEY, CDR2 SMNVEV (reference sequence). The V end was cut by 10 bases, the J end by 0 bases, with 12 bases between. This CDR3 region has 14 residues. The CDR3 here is CATRGPANTGELFF. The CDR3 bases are TGTGCCACACGGGGGCCAGCGAACACCGGGGAGCTGTTTTTT.

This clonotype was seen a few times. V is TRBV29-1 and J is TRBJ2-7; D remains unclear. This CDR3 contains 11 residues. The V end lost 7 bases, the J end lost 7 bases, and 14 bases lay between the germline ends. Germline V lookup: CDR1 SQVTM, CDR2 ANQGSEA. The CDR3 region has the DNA TGCAGCGCCTATGGCCGAGAGGAGCAGTACTTC. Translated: CSAYGREEQYF.

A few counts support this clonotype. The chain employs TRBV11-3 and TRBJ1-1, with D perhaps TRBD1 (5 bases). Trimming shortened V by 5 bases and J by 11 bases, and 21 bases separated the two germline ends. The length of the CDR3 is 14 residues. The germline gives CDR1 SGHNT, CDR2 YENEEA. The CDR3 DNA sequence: TGTGCCAGCAGCGAACACGGAGGGGTAAACGGTGCTTTCTTT. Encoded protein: CASSEHGGVNGAFF.

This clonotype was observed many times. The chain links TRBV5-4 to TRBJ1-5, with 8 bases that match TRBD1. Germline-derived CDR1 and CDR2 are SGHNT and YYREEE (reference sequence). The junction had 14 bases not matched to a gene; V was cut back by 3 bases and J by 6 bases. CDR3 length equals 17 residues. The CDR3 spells CASSWRGQGFVRQPQHF. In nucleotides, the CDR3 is TGTGCCAGCAGCTGGAGAGGACAGGGATTCGTACGTCAGCCCCAGCATTTT.

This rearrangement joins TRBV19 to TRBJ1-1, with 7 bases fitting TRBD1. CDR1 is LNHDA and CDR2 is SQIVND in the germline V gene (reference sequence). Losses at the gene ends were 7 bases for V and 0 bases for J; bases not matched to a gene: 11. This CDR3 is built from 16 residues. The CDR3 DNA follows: TGTGCCAGTACCGGGACAGCTCGCCCTATGAACACTGAAGCTTTCTTT. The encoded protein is CASTGTARPMNTEAFF. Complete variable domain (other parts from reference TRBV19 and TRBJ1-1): DGGITQSPKYLFRKEGQNVTLSCEQNLNHDAMYWYRQDPGQGLRLIYYSQIVNDFQKGDIAEGYSVSREKKESFPLTVTSAQKNPTAFYLCASTGTARPMNTEAFFGQGTRLTVV.

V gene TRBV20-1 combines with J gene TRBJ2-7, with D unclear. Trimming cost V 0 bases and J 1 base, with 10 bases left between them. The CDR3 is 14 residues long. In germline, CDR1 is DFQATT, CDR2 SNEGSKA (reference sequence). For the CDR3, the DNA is TGCAGTGCTAGAGATAGGTCGAGTTCCTACGAGCAGTACTTC. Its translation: CSARDRSSSYEQYF.

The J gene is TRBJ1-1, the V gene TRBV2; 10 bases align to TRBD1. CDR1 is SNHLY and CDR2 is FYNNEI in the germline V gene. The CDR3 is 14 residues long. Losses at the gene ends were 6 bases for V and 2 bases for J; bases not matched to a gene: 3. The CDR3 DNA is TGTGCCAGCAGGGGGACAGGGGTAAACACTGAAGCTTTCTTT. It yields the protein CASRGTGVNTEAFF.

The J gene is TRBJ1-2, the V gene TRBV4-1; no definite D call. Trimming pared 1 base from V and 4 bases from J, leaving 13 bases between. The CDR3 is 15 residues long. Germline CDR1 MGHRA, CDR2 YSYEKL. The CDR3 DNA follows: TGCGCCAGCAGCCAAGCATTAGGGCAGACCTATGGCTACACCTTC. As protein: CASSQALGQTYGYTF.

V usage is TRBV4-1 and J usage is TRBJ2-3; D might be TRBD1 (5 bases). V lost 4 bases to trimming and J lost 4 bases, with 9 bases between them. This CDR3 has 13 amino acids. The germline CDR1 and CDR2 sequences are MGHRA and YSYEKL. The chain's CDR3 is CASSLQGSDTQYF. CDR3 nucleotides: TGCGCCAGCAGCCTGCAGGGTTCAGATACGCAGTATTTT.

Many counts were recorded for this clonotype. CDR3 coding DNA: TGTGCCAGCAGTACCGGGACAGGGTTAAATGAGCAGTTCTTC. Protein: CASSTGTGLNEQFF. V gene TRBV6-5 combines with J gene TRBJ2-1, with 9 bases fitting TRBD1. The CDR3 spans 14 residues. In germline, CDR1 is MNHEY, CDR2 SVGAGI. Trimming removed 5 bases from V and 7 bases from J; junction bases left unmatched: 6.

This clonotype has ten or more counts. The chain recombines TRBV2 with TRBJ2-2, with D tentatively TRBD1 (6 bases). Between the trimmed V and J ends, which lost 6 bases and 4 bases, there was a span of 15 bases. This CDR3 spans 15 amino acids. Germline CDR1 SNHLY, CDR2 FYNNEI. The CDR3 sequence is CASSEQGRGTGELFF. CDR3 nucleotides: TGTGCCAGCAGCGAACAGGGTAGGGGCACCGGGGAGCTGTTTTTT.

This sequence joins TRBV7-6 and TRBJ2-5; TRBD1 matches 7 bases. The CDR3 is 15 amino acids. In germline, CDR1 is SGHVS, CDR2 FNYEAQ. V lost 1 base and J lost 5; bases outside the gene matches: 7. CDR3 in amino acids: CASSLGGTASETQYF. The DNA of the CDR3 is TGTGCCAGCAGCTTAGGTGGGACAGCCTCGGAGACCCAGTACTTC.

In DNA, the CDR3 is TGCAGCGTTGACGGGAGGGAGACCCAGTACTTC. It translates to CSVDGRETQYF. V gene TRBV29-1 combines with J gene TRBJ2-5; 7 bases agree with TRBD2. CDR1 and CDR2 from the germline V gene are SQVTM and ANQGSEA. The CDR3 contains 11 residues. Trimming cost V 3 bases and J 5 bases; bases outside gene matches: 0.

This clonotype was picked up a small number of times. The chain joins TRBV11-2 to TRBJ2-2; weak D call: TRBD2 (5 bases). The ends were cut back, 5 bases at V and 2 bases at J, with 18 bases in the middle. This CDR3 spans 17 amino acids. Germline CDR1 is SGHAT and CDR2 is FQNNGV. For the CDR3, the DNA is TGTGCCAGCAGCCCTCTCACCGGGCTAGCCAACACCGGGGAGCTGTTTTTT. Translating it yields CASSPLTGLANTGELFF.

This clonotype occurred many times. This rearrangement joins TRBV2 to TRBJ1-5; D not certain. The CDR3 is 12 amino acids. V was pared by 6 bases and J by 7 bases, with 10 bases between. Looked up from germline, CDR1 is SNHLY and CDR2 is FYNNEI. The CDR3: CASSPTGQPQHF. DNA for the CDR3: TGTGCCAGCAGCCCCACCGGGCAGCCCCAGCATTTT.

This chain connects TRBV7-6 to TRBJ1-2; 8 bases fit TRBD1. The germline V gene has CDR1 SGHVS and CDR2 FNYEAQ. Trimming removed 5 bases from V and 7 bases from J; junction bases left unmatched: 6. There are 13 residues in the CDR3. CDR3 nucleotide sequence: TGTGCCAGCAGCCTAACAGGGGGAGTTGGCTACACCTTC. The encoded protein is CASSLTGGVGYTF.

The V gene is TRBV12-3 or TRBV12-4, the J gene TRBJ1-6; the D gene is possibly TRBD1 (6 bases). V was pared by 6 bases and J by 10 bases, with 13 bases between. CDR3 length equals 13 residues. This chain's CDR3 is CASSSQGLSPLHF. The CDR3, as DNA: TGTGCCAGCAGCTCTCAGGGGTTGTCACCCCTCCACTTT.